Below are 21 T cell receptor beta chains sequenced from a single sample in a study of T cells in Graves' hyperthyroidism and ophthalmopathy. The source material, RNA transcripts, was used to amplify TCR beta CDR3 regions. Primed by the HTBI set, a first-round RT-PCR was run on the TCR CDR3. TCRdb reprocessed the multiplex PCR reads with MiXCR, giving one entry per CDR3 protein. The sample records nearly 750,000 distinct CDR3 sequences, around 40% being singletons. Material: blood. All receptors come from a woman aged 40-49 years with Graves' hyperthyroidism.

This clonotype has at least ten counts. The rearrangement uses TRBV19 and TRBJ1-1; unclear D gene. Germline lookup yields CDR1 LNHDA and CDR2 SQIVND (reference sequence). V shed 2 bases and J shed 0 bases, with 4 bases lying between them. The CDR3 extends over 13 amino acids. The CDR3 loop is CASSIHVNTEAFF. CDR3 coding DNA: TGTGCCAGTAGTATACACGTGAACACTGAAGCTTTCTTT.

This chain links TRBV7-8 with TRBJ2-7; 10 positions agree with TRBD2. Germline values: CDR1 SGHVS, CDR2 FQNEAQ. Unmatched junction bases numbered 12, after V lost 5 bases and J lost 2 bases. This CDR3 contains 17 residues. CDR3: CASSILSLAGETYEQYF. The CDR3 nucleotides read TGTGCCAGCAGCATTCTCAGCCTAGCGGGAGAGACCTACGAGCAGTACTTC.

This clonotype was seen a single time. The chain joins TRBV29-1 to TRBJ2-7; tentatively, D is TRBD1 (7 bases). CDR3 size: 15 residues. Deletions cut 7 bases from V and 0 bases from J, with 19 bases between. Per germline, CDR1 SQVTM and CDR2 ANQGSEA. This CDR3 is CSADREDRSSYEQYF. CDR3 bases: TGCAGCGCCGACAGGGAGGACAGGAGCTCCTACGAGCAGTACTTC.

The chain is built from TRBV5-4 and TRBJ2-7; D gene unclear. Trimming left V 4 bases short and J 3 bases short, with 14 bases between. In germline, CDR1 is SGHNT, CDR2 YYREEE (reference sequence). This CDR3 is 14 amino acids long. CDR3 sequence: CASSHRDFYYEQYF. The DNA of the CDR3 is TGTGCCAGCAGCCACAGAGATTTTTACTACGAGCAGTACTTC.

This clonotype was seen a handful of times. V and J are TRBV20-1 and TRBJ1-6; tentatively, D is TRBD1 (5 bases). The CDR3 has 14 amino acids. Trimming stripped 4 bases from V and 6 bases from J, with 13 bases between. In germline, CDR1 is DFQATT, CDR2 SNEGSKA (reference sequence). CDR3 sequence: CSAMGQRLNSPLHF. The CDR3 DNA is TGCAGTGCTATGGGGCAGCGCCTTAATTCACCCCTCCACTTT.

At least ten counts were recorded for this clonotype. The V call is TRBV2, the J call TRBJ1-2; D gene unclear. Germline V gene data show CDR1 as SNHLY and CDR2 as FYNNEI. CDR3 length: 14 residues. The V end was cut by 7 bases, the J end by 5 bases, with 17 bases between. The CDR3 bases are TGTGCCAGCACCGAGGGAGGGTCTCGGTATGGCTACACCTTC. This sequence encodes CASTEGGSRYGYTF.

This clonotype was recorded many times. This sequence joins TRBV5-8 and TRBJ1-2, with D perhaps TRBD1 (6 bases). V dropped 5 bases and J dropped 3 bases, with 14 bases sitting between them. This CDR3 contains 14 residues. Germline V gene sequence: CDR1 SGHTS, CDR2 YDEGEE. CDR3 loop: CASSPGQSYYGYTF. In DNA form, the CDR3 reads TGTGCCAGCAGTCCGGGACAATCGTACTATGGCTACACCTTC.

Ten or more counts support this clonotype. The chain carries TRBV24-1 and TRBJ2-5; maybe TRBD2 (6 bases). This CDR3 has 17 amino acids. CDR1 and CDR2 from the germline V gene are KGHDR and SFDVKD. V was pared by 2 bases and J by 3 bases, with 18 bases between. DNA for the CDR3: TGTGCCACCAGTGATTCTTCCGGGACGGGGGAAGAAGAGACCCAGTACTTC. As protein: CATSDSSGTGEEETQYF.

There are a few counts of this clonotype. The J gene is TRBJ2-5, the V gene TRBV4-1, with TRBD2 identical over 10 bases. V lost 0 bases to trimming and J lost 5 bases; unmatched junction nucleotides: 9. Germline CDR1 and CDR2: MGHRA and YSYEKL. This CDR3 region has 17 residues. CDR3 in amino acids: CASSQDRASGGGETQYF. As DNA, the CDR3 is TGCGCCAGCAGCCAAGATCGGGCTAGCGGGGGTGGGGAGACCCAGTACTTC.

This clonotype was observed many times. The chain couples TRBV19 to TRBJ1-1; D possibly corresponds to TRBD1 (5 bases). Per germline, CDR1 LNHDA and CDR2 SQIVND (reference sequence). The V end lost 0 bases, the J end lost 2 bases, and 10 bases lay between the germline ends. The CDR3 runs to 15 residues. The CDR3 sequence is CASSIDIQGNTEAFF. CDR3 DNA: TGTGCCAGTAGTATAGACATTCAGGGAAACACTGAAGCTTTCTTT.

This clonotype was detected ten times or more. CDR3 DNA: TGTGCCGTCGGAGGTGGCCGTGGCACTGAAGCTTTCTTT. Translated, it gives CAVGGGRGTEAFF. The rearrangement links TRBV10-3 to TRBJ1-1; no clear D gene. The V end was cut by 11 bases, the J end by 4 bases, with 17 bases between. In germline, CDR1 is ENHRY, CDR2 SYGVKD. The CDR3 contains 13 residues.

On this clonotype itself: Sequence at one end of the junction differs from germline and may be a read error. The chain links TRBV7-9 to TRBJ2-5; 9 bases map to TRBD2. Germline CDR1 reads SEHNR; CDR2 reads FQNEAQ (reference sequence). The CDR3 has 16 amino acids. CDR3 DNA: TGCGCCAGCAGCCAATTTCGGCGGGGGGGCGGGGAGACCCAGTACTTC. This encodes CASSQFRRGGGETQYF.

The chain couples TRBV10-2 to TRBJ1-1, with no clear D. CDR1 and CDR2 from the germline V gene are WSHSY and SAAADI. V gave up 6 bases and J gave up 3 bases, with 23 bases separating them. The CDR3 loop spans 17 amino acids. CDR3 sequence (DNA): TGCGCCAGCAGCCAAGATCTAAGGGTATGGGCGGACACTGAAGCTTTCTTT. Encoded protein: CASSQDLRVWADTEAFF.

V gene TRBV6-5 combines with J gene TRBJ2-7; no firm D call. Trimming cost V 8 bases and J 2 bases, with 19 bases left between them. CDR3 length: 15 residues. CDR1 and CDR2 (germline): MNHEY, SVGAGI. CDR3 residues: CASGMTESSPYEQYF. The DNA of the CDR3 is TGTGCCAGCGGTATGACGGAATCTTCTCCCTACGAGCAGTACTTC.

This clonotype came up a few times. The genes are TRBV4-2 and TRBJ1-5; the D is unclear. Trimming left V 0 bases short and J 7 bases short, with 13 bases between. Per the germline V gene, CDR1 is LGHNA and CDR2 is YNFKEQ. This CDR3 is 15 amino acids long. DNA for the CDR3: TGTGCCAGCAGCCAAGATAGTCTTTCGGGACAGCCCCAGCATTTT. It is translated as CASSQDSLSGQPQHF.

This clonotype has at least ten counts. The chain couples TRBV10-1 to TRBJ2-7; TRBD2 aligns across 13 bases. Germline lookup yields CDR1 WNHNN and CDR2 SYGVQD (reference sequence). This CDR3 has 18 residues. With V trimmed by 0 bases and J by 2 bases, 7 bases remained unmatched. CDR3 sequence: CASSESGLAGRRPYEQYF. CDR3 bases: TGCGCCAGCAGTGAGTCGGGACTAGCGGGAAGAAGACCCTACGAGCAGTACTTC.

A few counts support this clonotype. This chain connects TRBV5-1 to TRBJ1-5; the D is unclear. The length of the CDR3 is 13 residues. The germline gives CDR1 SGHRS, CDR2 YFSETQ. V lost 1 base and J lost 5, with 7 bases in between. In DNA form, the CDR3 reads TGCGCCAGCAGCTTGTACGTCGATCAGCCCCAGCATTTT. Translation gives CASSLYVDQPQHF. Based on the CDR3 plus reference TRBV5-1 and TRBJ1-5, the full variable domain is KAGVTQTPRYLIKTRGQQVTLSCSPISGHRSVSWYQQTPGQGLQFLFEYFSETQRNKGNFPGRFSGRQFSNSRSEMNVSTLELGDSALYLCASSLYVDQPQHFGDGTRLSIL.

This clonotype was detected ten times or more. This chain connects TRBV7-8 to TRBJ1-3, with D uncertain. The V end lost 1 base, the J end lost 4 bases, and 8 bases lay between the germline ends. Germline lookup yields CDR1 SGHVS and CDR2 FQNEAQ. This CDR3 has 14 amino acids. The CDR3 DNA is TGTGCCAGCAGCTTAGTCTCAGGCGGAAACACCATATATTTT. It is translated as CASSLVSGGNTIYF.

This clonotype was recorded at least ten times. The genes are TRBV25-1 and TRBJ2-7, with 12 nucleotides matching TRBD2. CDR1 is MGHDK and CDR2 is SYGVNS in the germline V gene. The CDR3 consists of 14 residues. J lost 2 bases, V lost 6 bases, and 2 bases had no gene match. CDR3 DNA sequence: TGTGCCAGCAGGACTAGCGGGGGTACCTACGAGCAGTACTTC. It codes for CASRTSGGTYEQYF.

The rearrangement links TRBV9 to TRBJ2-7, with TRBD1 identical over 8 bases. This CDR3 comprises 13 residues. Germline-derived CDR1 and CDR2 are SGDLS and YYNGEE. V was clipped by 1 base and J by 5 bases; unmatched bases: 2. The CDR3 region has the DNA TGTGCCAGCAGCGTACAGGGGGCCCACGAGCAGTACTTC. Translated: CASSVQGAHEQYF.

Comment on this clonotype: This may stem from a read error, because a much larger clone lies one nucleotide away. The genes are TRBV6-5 and TRBJ1-1; no clear D. V dropped 8 bases and J dropped 3 bases, with 13 bases sitting between them. The CDR3 is made up of 13 amino acids. CDR1 is MNHEY, CDR2 SVGAGI, per germline. This chain's CDR3 is CASGLQRDTEAFF. The CDR3 DNA follows: TGTGCCAGCGGTTTGCAGAGAGACACTGAAGCTTTCTTT.